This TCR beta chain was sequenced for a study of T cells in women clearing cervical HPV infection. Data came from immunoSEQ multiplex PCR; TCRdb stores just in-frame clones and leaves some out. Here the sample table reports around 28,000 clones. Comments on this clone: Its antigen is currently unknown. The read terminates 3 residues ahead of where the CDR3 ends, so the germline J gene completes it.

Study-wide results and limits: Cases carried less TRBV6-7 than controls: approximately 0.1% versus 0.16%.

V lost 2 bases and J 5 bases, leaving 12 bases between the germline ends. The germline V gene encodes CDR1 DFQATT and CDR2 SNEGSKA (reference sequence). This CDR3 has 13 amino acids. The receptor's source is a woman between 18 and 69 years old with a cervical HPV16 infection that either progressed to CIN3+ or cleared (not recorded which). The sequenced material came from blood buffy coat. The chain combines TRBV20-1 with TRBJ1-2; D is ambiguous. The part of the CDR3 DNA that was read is TGCAGTGCTAGACAGTTCCGCGGGTATGGC. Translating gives CSARQFRGYG. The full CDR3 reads CSARQFRGYGYTF.